The 32 T cell receptor beta chains below come from one sample, sequenced in a study of T-cell reconstitution after alpha-beta-depleted transplantation in children. TCRbeta library preparation incorporated unique molecular identifiers. TCRdb reanalysed the PCR reads using MiXCR and keeps one entry per CDR3 protein. Here the sample spans about 240,000 distinct CDR3 sequences, about 25% being singletons. The source material was PBMCs, sampled before TCRalphabeta/CD19-depleted stem cell transplant. Receptors were obtained from a girl aged 2 to 10 with Fanconi anemia, due to receive a stem cell transplant.

This clonotype was detected a few times. The gene calls are TRBV7-9 and TRBJ2-3, with 10 bases identical to TRBD2. The CDR3 is made up of 16 amino acids. CDR1 and CDR2 (germline): SEHNR, FQNEAQ (reference sequence). Germline trimming cut 0 bases from V and 1 base from J; bases unmatched to any gene: 1. CDR3 sequence (DNA): TGTGCCAGCAGCTTAGCCGGGACTAGCGGCACAGATACGCAGTATTTT. It specifies CASSLAGTSGTDTQYF.

The V gene is TRBV7-9, the J gene TRBJ2-1; D not resolved. CDR1 and CDR2 (germline): SEHNR, FQNEAQ (reference sequence). Trimming left V 1 base short and J 2 bases short, with 6 bases between. There are 14 residues in the CDR3. CDR3 region: CASSLVYPYNEQFF. The DNA for the CDR3 is TGTGCCAGCAGCTTAGTATACCCCTACAATGAGCAGTTCTTC.

This clonotype has a count of ten or more. This chain's CDR3 is CSASWISGRAGELFF. DNA of the CDR3: TGCAGTGCTAGCTGGATTAGCGGGCGAGCCGGGGAGCTGTTTTTT. V usage is TRBV20-1 and J usage is TRBJ2-2; 7 bases are a match to TRBD2. This CDR3 spans 15 amino acids. Germline CDR1 reads DFQATT; CDR2 reads SNEGSKA (reference sequence). Unmatched junction bases numbered 10, after V lost 3 bases and J lost 6 bases.

This clonotype was observed at least ten times. The chain recombines TRBV5-5 with TRBJ2-7; the D gene is possibly TRBD2 (6 bases). The CDR3 length is 14 residues. Germline CDR1 reads SGHKS; CDR2 reads YYEKEE (reference sequence). V was shortened by 4 bases and J by 0 bases, with 11 bases between the two germline ends. In DNA, the CDR3 is TGTGCCAGCAGCGCGCCGGGGGACTCCTACGAGCAGTACTTC. This codes for CASSAPGDSYEQYF.

The rearrangement uses TRBV18 and TRBJ1-2, with D unclear. The V and J ends lost 2 bases and 2 bases respectively, with 6 bases between them. This CDR3 contains 13 residues. Germline assignment: CDR1 KGHSH and CDR2 LQKENI. CDR3 loop: CASSPAPNYGYTF. The CDR3 DNA sequence: TGTGCCAGCTCACCAGCACCGAACTATGGCTACACCTTC.

This clonotype has at least ten counts. This chain uses TRBV7-9 with TRBJ1-1; D uncertain. CDR3 length equals 17 residues. Germline V gene sequence: CDR1 SEHNR, CDR2 FQNEAQ (reference sequence). V was clipped by 3 bases and J by 2 bases, with 19 bases between them. Here the CDR3 reads CASSFGPKHGENTEAFF. CDR3 bases: TGTGCCAGCAGCTTTGGTCCTAAACACGGGGAAAACACTGAAGCTTTCTTT. Combining the CDR3 with reference TRBV7-9 and TRBJ1-1 gives the whole variable domain DTGVSQNPRHKITKRGQNVTFRCDPISEHNRLYWYRQTLGQGPEFLTYFQNEAQLEKSRLLSDRFSAERPKGSFSTLEIQRTEQGDSAMYLCASSFGPKHGENTEAFFGQGTRLTVV.

The chain couples TRBV6-1 to TRBJ2-1, with D perhaps matching TRBD1 or TRBD2 (6 bases each). Germline V lookup: CDR1 MNHNS, CDR2 SASEGT. The CDR3 has 15 residues. The ends were cut back, 6 bases at V and 4 bases at J, with 16 bases in the middle. DNA of the CDR3: TGTGCCAGCAGGAACCCGGGGGCAACTTACAATGAGCAGTTCTTC. Encoded protein: CASRNPGATYNEQFF.

Regarding this clonotype: The junction departs from the called germline gene at one end, perhaps through a read error. The chain couples TRBV12-3 or TRBV12-4 to TRBJ2-1; no reliable D call. This CDR3 has 12 residues. The CDR3 DNA reads as TGTGCCAGCAGTTTCCACTACGATGAGCAGTTCTTC. This sequence encodes CASSFHYDEQFF.

This clonotype was detected ten times or more. This sequence joins TRBV7-3 and TRBJ2-1; TRBD2 matches at 8 bases. The CDR3 is made up of 15 amino acids. The V and J ends lost 2 bases and 7 bases, in that order; junction bases with no gene match: 7. Looked up from germline, CDR1 is SGHTA and CDR2 is FQGTGA. CDR3 amino acids: CASSLWLAGKNEQFF. CDR3 coding DNA: TGTGCCAGCAGCTTATGGTTAGCGGGGAAGAATGAGCAGTTCTTC. The whole variable domain, filled in from reference TRBV7-3 and TRBJ2-1, reads GAGVSQTPSNKVTEKGKYVELRCDPISGHTALYWYRQSLGQGPEFLIYFQGTGAADDSGLPNDRFFAVRPEGSVSTLKIQRTERGDSAVYLCASSLWLAGKNEQFFGPGTRLTVL.

This clonotype was counted between two and nine times. This chain uses TRBV6-1 with TRBJ2-1, with D possibly TRBD2 on 5 matching bases. V was trimmed by 6 bases and J by 7 bases, leaving 28 bases between them. From germline, CDR1 is MNHNS and CDR2 SASEGT. CDR3 length equals 18 residues. CDR3 coding DNA: TGTGCCAGCAGCCCTAGGTGGGCTAGCCCCTCCTACAAAAATGAGCAGTTCTTC. As protein: CASSPRWASPSYKNEQFF.

Of note for this clonotype: A much larger clonotype is one base distant, so this may be a read error. The missing conserved phenylalanine or tryptophan at the end of this CDR3 makes a read error likely. CDR3 coding DNA: TGTGCCATCAGTACGGACGGAAACTCCTACGAGCAGTACTAC. Amino acids: CAISTDGNSYEQYY. The chain couples TRBV10-3 to TRBJ2-7; D not resolved. The CDR3 consists of 14 residues. V was trimmed by 5 bases and J by 0 bases, leaving 11 bases between them. CDR1 and CDR2 from the germline V gene are ENHRY and SYGVKD.

The V gene is TRBV7-2, the J gene TRBJ1-2, with unresolved D. The V gene's germline CDR1 is SGHTA and CDR2 FQGNSA. V was clipped by 1 base and J by 1 base, with 10 bases between them. The CDR3 has 15 amino acids. This CDR3 reads CASSLVVSVNYGYTF. In DNA, the CDR3 is TGTGCCAGCAGCTTAGTAGTCTCCGTTAACTATGGCTACACCTTC.

The rearrangement joins TRBV9 to TRBJ2-3; 8 bases are a match to TRBD2. Germline trimming cut 0 bases from V and 1 base from J; bases unmatched to any gene: 7. CDR3 length equals 17 residues. The V gene's germline CDR1 is SGDLS and CDR2 YYNGEE. The CDR3 loop is CASSVDGRGAGTDTQYF. The CDR3 DNA sequence: TGTGCCAGCAGCGTAGATGGGCGGGGGGCCGGCACAGATACGCAGTATTTT.

To note about this clonotype: A much larger clone differs by one base, so this may be a read error. The chain employs TRBV27 and TRBJ2-7, with 9 positions matching TRBD2. V dropped 2 bases and J dropped 6; count of bases not matched to a gene: 8. This CDR3 contains 15 residues. Germline V gene sequence: CDR1 MNHEY, CDR2 SMNVEV (reference sequence). This CDR3 is CASSLLAGSVGEQYF. Written as DNA, the CDR3 is TGTGCCAGCAGTTTACTAGCGGGGTCGGTCGGCGAGCAGTACTTC.

The V and J genes are TRBV5-1 and TRBJ2-3, with D unclear. The germline V gene has CDR1 SGHRS and CDR2 YFSETQ. The length of the CDR3 is 14 residues. V lost 1 base and J 3 bases, leaving 9 bases between the germline ends. CDR3 residues: CASSLQERTDTQYF. The CDR3 nucleotides are TGCGCCAGCAGCTTGCAGGAGAGAACAGATACGCAGTATTTT.

The rearrangement uses TRBV29-1 and TRBJ2-7, with D possibly TRBD1 on 9 matching bases. The CDR3 consists of 15 residues. Germline V gene lookup returns CDR1 SQVTM and CDR2 ANQGSEA. Trimming removed 4 bases from V and 7 bases from J, with 23 bases in between. CDR3 coding DNA: TGCAGCGTTGTCCTATCGGGACAGGGACTAGGTGAGCAGTACTTC. It specifies CSVVLSGQGLGEQYF.

This clonotype was seen a handful of times. The chain employs TRBV10-3 and TRBJ2-7; D gene unclear. Trimming removed 10 bases from V and 0 bases from J, with 13 bases in between. Germline CDR1 ENHRY, CDR2 SYGVKD. The CDR3 covers 13 residues. The CDR3 nucleotides read TGTGCCAGCAGACTCCAAAGCTCCTACGAGCAGTACTTC. Residues: CASRLQSSYEQYF.

The sample holds many counts of this clonotype. The CDR3 DNA is TGCGCCAGCAGCTTGGGTCAGGCGTTACAAGAGACCCAGTACTTC. It translates to CASSLGQALQETQYF. The rearrangement uses TRBV5-1 and TRBJ2-5; D not resolved. The CDR3 runs to 15 residues. Germline CDR1 SGHRS, CDR2 YFSETQ. Between the trimmed V and J ends, which lost 0 bases and 2 bases, there was a span of 11 bases.

Concerning this clonotype itself: The junction and the germline gene differ at one end; a read error may be behind it. The rearrangement links TRBV28 to TRBJ2-2; D gene uncertain. The CDR3 has 13 amino acids. In germline, CDR1 is MDHEN, CDR2 SYDVKM. Here the CDR3 DNA reads TGTGCCACCGACCCTAATAACACCGAGGAGCTGTTTTTT. Protein: CATDPNNTEELFF.

The chain combines TRBV20-1 with TRBJ2-3; 13 bases agree with TRBD2. Germline assignment: CDR1 DFQATT and CDR2 SNEGSKA (reference sequence). V lost 3 bases and J lost 3; bases outside the gene matches: 9. The CDR3 contains 17 residues. CDR3 DNA: TGCAGTGCTAGGGTCCTTGGACTAGCGGGAGTGACAGATACGCAGTATTTT. It encodes CSARVLGLAGVTDTQYF.

The CDR3 nucleotides read TGCAGTGCTAGAGATTGGACAGTTATAGCCAAAAACATTCAGTACTTC. Translated, it gives CSARDWTVIAKNIQYF. The rearrangement joins TRBV20-1 to TRBJ2-4; D perhaps matches TRBD1 (6 bases). There are 16 residues in the CDR3. Germline-derived CDR1 and CDR2 are DFQATT and SNEGSKA (reference sequence). Trimming shortened V by 0 bases and J by 0 bases, and 12 bases separated the two germline ends.

Only one count was recorded for this clonotype. The J gene is TRBJ1-1, the V gene TRBV30; unclear D gene. Between the trimmed V and J ends, which lost 5 bases and 2 bases, there was a span of 9 bases. The germline V gene encodes CDR1 GTSNPN and CDR2 SVGIG (reference sequence). This CDR3 has 12 residues. Written as DNA, the CDR3 is TGTGCCTGGGGCGCAGCTAACACTGAAGCTTTCTTT. This codes for CAWGAANTEAFF.

This clonotype was observed many times. Mismatch with germline at one junction end may stem from a read error. As DNA, the CDR3 is TGTGCCAGCAGCTTAACAACCTACAATGAGCAGTTCTTC. It is translated as CASSLTTYNEQFF. This sequence joins TRBV5-1 and TRBJ2-1; D uncertain. The CDR3 runs to 13 residues. CDR1 and CDR2 from the germline V gene are SGHRS and YFSETQ.

This clonotype appeared many times. The J gene is TRBJ2-2, the V gene TRBV20-1, with D unclear. Germline V lookup: CDR1 DFQATT, CDR2 SNEGSKA (reference sequence). With 3 bases removed from V and 1 base from J, the gap between germline ends came to 9 bases. The CDR3 consists of 14 residues. The CDR3 spells CSARSDLNTGELFF. In DNA form, the CDR3 reads TGCAGTGCTAGGTCCGACTTGAACACCGGGGAGCTGTTTTTT.

The gene calls are TRBV20-1 and TRBJ2-5, with D unclear. The V gene's germline CDR1 is DFQATT and CDR2 SNEGSKA (reference sequence). Trimming pared 6 bases from V and 3 bases from J, leaving 5 bases between. This CDR3 is 10 amino acids long. CDR3 protein: CSALEETQYF. The CDR3 coding sequence is TGCAGTGCCCTAGAAGAGACCCAGTACTTC.

The chain is built from TRBV7-6 and TRBJ2-1; 10 bases agree with TRBD1. The V gene's germline CDR1 is SGHVS and CDR2 FNYEAQ. With V trimmed by 1 base and J by 8 bases, 8 bases remained unmatched. There are 16 residues in the CDR3. CDR3 bases: TGTGCCAGCAGCTTAGGGACAGGGGGTCTCTTCGATGAGCAGTTCTTC. Translation gives CASSLGTGGLFDEQFF.

This clonotype has only a few counts. This rearrangement joins TRBV29-1 to TRBJ2-1, with D unresolved. The CDR3 runs 17 residues. The V and J ends lost 6 bases and 5 bases respectively, with 26 bases between them. Germline lookup yields CDR1 SQVTM and CDR2 ANQGSEA. The CDR3 spells CSVTKLGLNEVNNEQFF. For the CDR3, the DNA is TGCAGCGTCACGAAGCTTGGGTTGAACGAGGTCAACAATGAGCAGTTCTTC.

This clonotype has ten or more counts. V gene TRBV6-5 combines with J gene TRBJ1-3; D uncertain. The CDR3 runs to 17 residues. The germline CDR1 and CDR2 sequences are MNHEY and SVGAGI. V lost 0 bases and J 0 bases, leaving 12 bases between the germline ends. CDR3 region: CASSYSNGGFSGNTIYF. CDR3 DNA sequence: TGTGCCAGCAGTTACTCGAATGGAGGCTTCTCTGGAAACACCATATATTTT.

This clonotype was counted ten times or more. V is TRBV5-1 and J is TRBJ2-1, with D unresolved. CDR1 is SGHRS and CDR2 is YFSETQ in the germline V gene. Between the trimmed V and J ends, which lost 0 bases and 6 bases, there was a span of 10 bases. CDR3 length: 14 amino acids. Written as DNA, the CDR3 is TGCGCCAGCAGCTTGGTGGCAGTAGGCAATGAGCAGTTCTTC. It yields the protein CASSLVAVGNEQFF. Complete variable domain (other parts from reference TRBV5-1 and TRBJ2-1): KAGVTQTPRYLIKTRGQQVTLSCSPISGHRSVSWYQQTPGQGLQFLFEYFSETQRNKGNFPGRFSGRQFSNSRSEMNVSTLELGDSALYLCASSLVAVGNEQFFGPGTRLTVL.

This chain connects TRBV28 to TRBJ2-7; 10 bases agree with TRBD2. The CDR3 totals 15 residues. Germline V gives CDR1 MDHEN, CDR2 SYDVKM. J gave up 3 bases and V 5 bases, and 7 bases lay outside the gene matches. The CDR3 DNA sequence: TGTGCCAGCAGTATAGCGGGGGGACCTGTCTACGAGCAGTACTTC. Translating gives CASSIAGGPVYEQYF. The full variable domain, in which reference TRBV28 and TRBJ2-7 provide the parts outside the CDR3, is DVKVTQSSRYLVKRTGEKVFLECVQDMDHENMFWYRQDPGLGLRLIYFSYDVKMKEKGDIPEGYSVSREKKERFSLILESASTNQTSMYLCASSIAGGPVYEQYFGPGTRLTVT.

At least ten counts were recorded for this clonotype. This chain uses TRBV2 with TRBJ2-3, with TRBD2 matching over 9 bases. Germline loops: CDR1 SNHLY, CDR2 FYNNEI. This CDR3 has 17 amino acids. Trimming at V came to 7 bases and at J to 1 base, leaving 12 bases not matched to a gene. CDR3 in DNA: TGTGCCAGCAAGTATAGGCGGGGGGGCACGGGCACAGATACGCAGTATTTT. Translation: CASKYRRGGTGTDTQYF.

CDR3 DNA sequence: TGCAGTGCTACCGCAACTAGCGGGGGGCCAGATACGCAGTATTTT. Encoded protein: CSATATSGGPDTQYF. This chain connects TRBV20-1 to TRBJ2-3; 12 bases are shared with TRBD2. Trimming removed 4 bases from V and 4 bases from J; junction bases left unmatched: 6. The length of the CDR3 is 15 residues. Germline-derived CDR1 and CDR2 are DFQATT and SNEGSKA (reference sequence).